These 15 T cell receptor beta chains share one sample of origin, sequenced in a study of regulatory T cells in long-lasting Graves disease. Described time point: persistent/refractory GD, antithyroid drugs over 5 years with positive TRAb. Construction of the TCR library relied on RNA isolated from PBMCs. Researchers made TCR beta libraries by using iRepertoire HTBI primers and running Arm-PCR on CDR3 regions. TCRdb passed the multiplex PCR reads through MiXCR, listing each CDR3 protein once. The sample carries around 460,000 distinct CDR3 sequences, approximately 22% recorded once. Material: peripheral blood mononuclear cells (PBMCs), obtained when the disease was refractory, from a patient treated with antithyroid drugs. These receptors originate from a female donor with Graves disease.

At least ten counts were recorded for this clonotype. CDR3 DNA sequence: TGTGCCAGCAGTTTATTGGACAGGGGATCCCCCCAGCATTTT. This sequence encodes CASSLLDRGSPQHF. V is TRBV27 and J is TRBJ1-5; 9 bases match TRBD1. CDR1 is MNHEY, CDR2 SMNVEV, per germline (reference sequence). V dropped 1 base and J dropped 10; count of bases not matched to a gene: 5. CDR3 length: 14 amino acids.

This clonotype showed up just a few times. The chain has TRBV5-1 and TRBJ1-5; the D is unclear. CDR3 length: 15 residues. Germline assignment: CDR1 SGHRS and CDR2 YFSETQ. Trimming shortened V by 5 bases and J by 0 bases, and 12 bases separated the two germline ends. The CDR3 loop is CASRQSPYSNQPQHF. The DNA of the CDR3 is TGCGCCAGCAGGCAAAGCCCATATAGCAATCAGCCCCAGCATTTT. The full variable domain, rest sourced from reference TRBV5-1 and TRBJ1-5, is KAGVTQTPRYLIKTRGQQVTLSCSPISGHRSVSWYQQTPGQGLQFLFEYFSETQRNKGNFPGRFSGRQFSNSRSEMNVSTLELGDSALYLCASRQSPYSNQPQHFGDGTRLSIL.

The CDR3 reads CASSPRFNQPQHF. Here the CDR3 DNA reads TGTGCCAGCAGCCCCCGGTTCAATCAGCCCCAGCATTTT. This sequence joins TRBV7-3 and TRBJ1-5; D unclear. Germline V gene sequence: CDR1 SGHTA, CDR2 FQGTGA. The length of the CDR3 is 13 residues. Deletions cut 5 bases from V and 3 bases from J, with 8 bases between.

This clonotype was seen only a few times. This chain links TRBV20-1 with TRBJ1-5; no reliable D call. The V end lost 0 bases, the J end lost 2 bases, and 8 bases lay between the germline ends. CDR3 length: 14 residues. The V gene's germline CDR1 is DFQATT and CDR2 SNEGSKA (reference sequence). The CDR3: CSARDDAGNQPQHF. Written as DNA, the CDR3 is TGCAGTGCTAGAGATGACGCAGGCAATCAGCCCCAGCATTTT.

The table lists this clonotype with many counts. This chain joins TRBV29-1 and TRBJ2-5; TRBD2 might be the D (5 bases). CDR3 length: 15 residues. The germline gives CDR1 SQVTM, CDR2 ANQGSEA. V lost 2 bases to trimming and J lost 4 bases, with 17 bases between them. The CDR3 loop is CSVERAGVYRETQYF. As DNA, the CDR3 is TGCAGCGTTGAACGTGCCGGGGTTTACAGAGAGACCCAGTACTTC. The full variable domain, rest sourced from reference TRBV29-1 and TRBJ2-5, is SAVISQKPSRDICQRGTSLTIQCQVDSQVTMMFWYRQQPGQSLTLIATANQGSEATYESGFVIDKFPISRPNLTFSTLTVSNMSPEDSSIYLCSVERAGVYRETQYFGPGTRLLVL.

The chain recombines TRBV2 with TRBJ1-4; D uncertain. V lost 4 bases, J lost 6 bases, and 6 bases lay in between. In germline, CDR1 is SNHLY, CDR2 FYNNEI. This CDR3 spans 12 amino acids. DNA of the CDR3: TGTGCCAGCAGTGCAGTAGATGAAAAACTGTTTTTT. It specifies CASSAVDEKLFF.

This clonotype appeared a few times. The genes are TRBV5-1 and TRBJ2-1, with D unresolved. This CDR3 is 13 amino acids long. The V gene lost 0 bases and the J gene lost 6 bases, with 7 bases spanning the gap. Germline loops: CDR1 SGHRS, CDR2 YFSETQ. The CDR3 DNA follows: TGCGCCAGCAGCTTGGGGTTGGCCAATGAGCAGTTCTTC. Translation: CASSLGLANEQFF.

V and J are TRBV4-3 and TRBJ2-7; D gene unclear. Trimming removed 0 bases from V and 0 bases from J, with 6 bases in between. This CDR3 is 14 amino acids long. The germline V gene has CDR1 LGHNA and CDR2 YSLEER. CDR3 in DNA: TGCGCCAGCAGCCAAGATGTGAACTCCTACGAGCAGTACTTC. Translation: CASSQDVNSYEQYF.

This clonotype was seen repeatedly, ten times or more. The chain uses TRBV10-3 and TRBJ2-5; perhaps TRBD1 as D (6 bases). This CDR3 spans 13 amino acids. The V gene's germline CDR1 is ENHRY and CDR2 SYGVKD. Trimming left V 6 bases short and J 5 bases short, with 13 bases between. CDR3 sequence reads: CAIRDSRAETQYF. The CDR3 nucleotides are TGTGCCATCAGGGACAGCCGAGCGGAGACCCAGTACTTC.

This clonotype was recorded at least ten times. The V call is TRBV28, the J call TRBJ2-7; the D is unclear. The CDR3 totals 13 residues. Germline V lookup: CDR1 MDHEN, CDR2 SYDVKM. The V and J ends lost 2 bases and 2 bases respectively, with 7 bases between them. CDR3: CASSLTAPYEQYF. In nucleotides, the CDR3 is TGTGCCAGCAGTTTAACAGCGCCCTACGAGCAGTACTTC.

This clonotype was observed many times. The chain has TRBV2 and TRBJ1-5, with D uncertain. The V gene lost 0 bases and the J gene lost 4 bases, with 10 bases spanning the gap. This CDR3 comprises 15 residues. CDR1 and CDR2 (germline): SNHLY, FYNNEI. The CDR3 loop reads CASSEASAGNQPQHF. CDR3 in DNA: TGTGCCAGCAGTGAAGCGTCGGCAGGTAATCAGCCCCAGCATTTT.

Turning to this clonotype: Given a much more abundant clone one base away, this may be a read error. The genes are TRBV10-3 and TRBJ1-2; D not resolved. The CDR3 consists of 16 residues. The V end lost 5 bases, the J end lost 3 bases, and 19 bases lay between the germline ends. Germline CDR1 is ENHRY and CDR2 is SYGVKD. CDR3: CAISRILGSKDYGYTF. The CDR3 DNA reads TGTGCCATCAGTCGGATTCTGGGGTCCAAAGACTATGGCTACACCTTC.

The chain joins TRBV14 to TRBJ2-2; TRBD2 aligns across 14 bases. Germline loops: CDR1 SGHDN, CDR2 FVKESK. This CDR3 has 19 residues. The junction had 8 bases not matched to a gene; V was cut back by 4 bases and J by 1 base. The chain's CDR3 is CASSPLGLAGVLNTGELFF. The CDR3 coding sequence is TGTGCCAGCAGCCCCTTGGGACTAGCGGGAGTACTGAACACCGGGGAGCTGTTTTTT.

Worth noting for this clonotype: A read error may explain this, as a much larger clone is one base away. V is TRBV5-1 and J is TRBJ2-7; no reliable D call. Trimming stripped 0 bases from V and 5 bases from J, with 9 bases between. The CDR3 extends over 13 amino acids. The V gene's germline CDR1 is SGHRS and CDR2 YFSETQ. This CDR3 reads CASSLGADHEQYF. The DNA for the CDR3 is TGCGCCAGCAGCTTGGGGGCGGACCACGAGCAGTACTTC.

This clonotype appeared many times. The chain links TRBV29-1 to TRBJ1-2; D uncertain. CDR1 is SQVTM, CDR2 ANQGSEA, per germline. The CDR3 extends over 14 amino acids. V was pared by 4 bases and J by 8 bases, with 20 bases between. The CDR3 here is CSVAQGSWRRGYTF. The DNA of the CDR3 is TGCAGCGTTGCCCAAGGGTCTTGGCGACGCGGCTACACCTTC.